This T cell receptor beta chain was sequenced for a study of CD8 T cells in Susac syndrome. General observations from the study: That the number of individuals in its TCR sequencing and HLA analysis was relatively small was acknowledged by the study.

In the case of this clonotype: Antigen specificity is unknown.

RNA totalling about 0.45 to 1 ug underwent reverse transcription with random hexamers. From the immunoSEQ multiplex PCR reads, TCRdb called clonotypes with MiXCR, one entry per CDR3 protein. Among approximately 280,000 distinct CDR3 sequences listed, around 84% were seen once. Trimming took 5 bases from V and 9 from J; bases not matched to a gene: 11. Germline CDR1 reads SEHNR; CDR2 reads FQNEAQ (reference sequence). The CDR3 spans 15 residues. The clonotype originates from a human donor with multiple sclerosis. Sequenced input: CD8+ T cells from PBMCs. The rearrangement joins TRBV7-9 to TRBJ2-5, with TRBD1 matching over 11 bases. The CDR3 spells CASSGGTGGAWSQYF. The CDR3 DNA follows: TGTGCCAGCAGCGGAGGGACAGGGGGGGCTTGGTCCCAGTACTTC.